These 28 T cell receptor beta chains came from one sample sequenced in a study of T cells in women clearing cervical HPV infection. TCRdb's copy holds only in-frame clones and misses some; the assay was immunoSEQ multiplex PCR. The repertoire table contains 20,000 to 25,000 clones. The specimen was blood buffy coat. The source is a woman aged 18 to 75 with a cervical HPV16 infection that either progressed to CIN3+ or cleared (not recorded which).

In regard to this clone: The read gets to within 3 residues of the CDR3 end, and the germline J gene fills in the rest. The chain employs TRBV10-3 and TRBJ1-1, with D possibly being TRBD1 (6 bases). This CDR3 comprises 15 residues. V gave up 4 bases and J gave up 4 bases, with 16 bases separating them. CDR1 ENHRY and CDR2 SYGVKD come from the germline V gene. The CDR3 loop reads CAISASTGGSTEAFF. The CDR3 DNA, read in part, is TGTGCCATCAGTGCCTCGACAGGCGGAAGCACTGAA.

Of note for this clone: The read ends 3 residues early relative to the CDR3; the germline J gene fills the gap. The chain combines TRBV29-1 with TRBJ2-2; the D gene is possibly TRBD2 (5 bases). The CDR3 extends over 16 amino acids. Trimming took 3 bases from V and 3 from J, leaving 17 bases between them. CDR1 is SQVTM, CDR2 ANQGSEA, per germline. The CDR3 sequence is CSVEVRGFLDTGELFF. The part of the CDR3 DNA that was read is TGCAGCGTTGAGGTCCGGGGATTTTTGGACACCGGGGAG.

CDR3 bases read: TGCGCCAGCAGCCCTCAGACAAGCTCCTACAATGAG. Protein sequence: CASSPQTSSYNE. The full CDR3 reads CASSPQTSSYNEQFF. The V call is TRBV5-1, the J call TRBJ2-1; D is unresolved. Sequencing ends 3 residues short of the CDR3 end; the germline J gene provides the rest. This CDR3 spans 15 amino acids. In germline, CDR1 is SGHRS, CDR2 YFSETQ. Trimming shortened V by 4 bases and J by 0 bases, and 11 bases separated the two germline ends.

Concerning this clone: Read data end 3 residues before the CDR3 end; the end is taken from the germline J gene. The chain employs TRBV10-3 and TRBJ2-7; 10 nucleotides match TRBD1. This CDR3 comprises 14 residues. CDR1 ENHRY and CDR2 SYGVKD come from the germline V gene. The trim removed 7 bases at V and 6 bases at J, leaving 9 bases unmatched. The covered CDR3 bases are TGTGCCATCAAAGACAGGGGGCAAGGTTCCGAG. It encodes CAIKDRGQGSE. The CDR3 reads in full as CAIKDRGQGSEQYF.

With respect to this clone: Read data end 3 residues before the CDR3 end; the end is taken from the germline J gene. The chain has TRBV4-1 and TRBJ2-1, with a weak D call TRBD1 (5 bases). This CDR3 is built from 14 residues. The V gene's germline CDR1 is MGHRA and CDR2 YSYEKL. The V gene lost 1 base and the J gene lost 6 bases, with 10 bases spanning the gap. The CDR3 DNA, read in part, is TGCGCCAGCAGCCAAGCCCAGGGAACCAATGAG. It codes for CASSQAQGTNE. The whole CDR3 reads CASSQAQGTNEQFF.

Notes on this clone: The CDR3 end lies 3 residues beyond the end of the read and is filled in from the germline J gene. This chain uses TRBV20-1 with TRBJ1-3; D perhaps matches TRBD1 (5 bases). Germline V gives CDR1 DFQATT, CDR2 SNEGSKA (reference sequence). V shed 5 bases and J shed 0 bases, with 14 bases lying between them. CDR3 length: 15 amino acids. The part of the CDR3 DNA that was read is TGCAGTGCTCGGGGGGACGTCCTCTCTGGAAACACC. Its protein product is CSARGDVLSGNT. The complete CDR3 reads CSARGDVLSGNTIYF.

Of note for this clone: The read finishes 3 residues shy of the CDR3 end, and the germline J gene is used to complete it. This chain links TRBV2 with TRBJ2-7; 7 bases match TRBD2. The CDR3 covers 14 residues. Trimming took 3 bases from V and 0 from J; bases not matched to a gene: 2. Germline CDR1 reads SNHLY; CDR2 reads FYNNEI. The covered CDR3 bases are TGTGCCAGCAGTGAGAGCGGGGCCTCCTACGAG. It codes for CASSESGASYE. In full, the CDR3 reads CASSESGASYEQYF.

As regards this clone: The CDR3 goes on 3 residues after the read ends, and that part is filled in from the germline J gene. The chain couples TRBV19 to TRBJ1-1; D remains ambiguous. Trimming cost V 8 bases and J 4 bases, with 17 bases left between them. In germline, CDR1 is LNHDA, CDR2 SQIVND (reference sequence). This CDR3 has 14 amino acids. The CDR3 here is CASSFLQTGTEAFF. The sequenced part of the CDR3 DNA is TGTGCCAGTTCCTTCCTGCAGACTGGCACTGAA.

A remark on this clone: With the read ending 3 residues before the CDR3 end, the germline J gene is used to fill in that end. This chain links TRBV6-1 with TRBJ2-7; 8 nucleotides align to TRBD1. With V trimmed by 0 bases and J by 6 bases, 10 bases remained unmatched. Germline V gene lookup returns CDR1 MNHNS and CDR2 SASEGT. There are 16 residues in the CDR3. CDR3 region: CASSEAPGQVGGEQYF. The DNA read from the CDR3 is TGTGCCAGCAGTGAAGCTCCGGGACAGGTTGGGGGCGAG.

Remarks on this clone: The read ends 3 residues shy of where the CDR3 ends; the end is completed using the germline J gene. The chain combines TRBV9 with TRBJ2-3, with TRBD1 as a possible D gene (6 bases). Germline V lookup: CDR1 SGDLS, CDR2 YYNGEE. The CDR3 is 14 residues long. V dropped 0 bases and J dropped 1 base, with 6 bases sitting between them. The CDR3 reads CASSVEGGTDTQYF. Incomplete CDR3 DNA: TGTGCCAGCAGCGTAGAGGGGGGCACAGATACG.

A word on this clone: Sequencing ends 3 residues short of the CDR3 end; the germline J gene provides the rest. The V and J genes are TRBV29-1 and TRBJ2-4; 8 bases line up with TRBD1. V dropped 6 bases and J dropped 3; count of bases not matched to a gene: 19. Germline lookup yields CDR1 SQVTM and CDR2 ANQGSEA. The CDR3 spans 18 residues. The CDR3 bases that were read are TGCAGCGTCAAGATTGATAACAGACAGGGGATGGGCAAAAACATT. Protein product: CSVKIDNRQGMGKNI. The full CDR3 sequence reads CSVKIDNRQGMGKNIQYF.

In the case of this clone: The CDR3 end lies 3 residues beyond the end of the read and is filled in from the germline J gene. The chain has TRBV5-1 and TRBJ1-3; 7 bases match TRBD1. Trimming cost V 2 bases and J 3 bases; bases outside gene matches: 8. CDR1 and CDR2 (germline): SGHRS, YFSETQ. This CDR3 region has 16 residues. The CDR3 reads CASSFDPGQSGNTIYF. CDR3 DNA (partial): TGCGCCAGCAGCTTTGATCCGGGACAGAGTGGAAACACC.

Comment on this clone: The read finishes 3 residues shy of the CDR3 end, and the germline J gene is used to complete it. The chain links TRBV18 to TRBJ2-5, with 9 bases matching TRBD1. V dropped 3 bases and J dropped 4; count of bases not matched to a gene: 0. The CDR3 is 13 residues long. The germline gives CDR1 KGHSH, CDR2 LQKENI. The CDR3 spells CASSPGQGETQYF. The part of the CDR3 DNA that was read is TGTGCCAGCTCACCGGGACAGGGAGAGACC. The variable domain in full, completed from reference TRBV18 and TRBJ2-5, reads NAGVMQNPRHLVRRRGQEARLRCSPMKGHSHVYWYRQLPEEGLKFMVYLQKENIIDESGMPKERFSAEFPKEGPSILRIQQVVRGDSAAYFCASSPGQGETQYFGPGTRLLVL.

Comment on this clone: The missing CDR3 end, 3 residues past where the read stops, is filled in from the germline J gene. The chain carries TRBV10-3 and TRBJ2-5, with 9 bases identical to TRBD1. CDR1 ENHRY and CDR2 SYGVKD come from the germline V gene. The V gene end was trimmed by 3 bases and the J gene end by 5 bases; junction bases not matched to a gene: 7. The CDR3 totals 15 residues. The CDR3 spells CAISDPGQGSETQYF. CDR3 DNA, as far as it was read: TGTGCCATCAGTGATCCGGGACAGGGTTCGGAGACC.

As regards this clone: The sequenced fragment ends 3 residues before the CDR3 boundary, so the rest is inferred from the germline J gene. The chain joins TRBV7-6 to TRBJ1-1; a weak D match, TRBD1 (5 bases). Germline V lookup: CDR1 SGHVS, CDR2 FNYEAQ. The CDR3 is made up of 17 amino acids. Trimming took off 0 bases at V and 1 base at J, with 15 bases between the two ends. Partial CDR3 DNA: TGTGCCAGCAGCTTAGCGAAGTTTCCGGGGGAGAACACTGAA. It encodes CASSLAKFPGENTE. The whole CDR3 region reads CASSLAKFPGENTEAFF.

Details on this clone: The read comes to an end 3 residues before the CDR3 does, leaving the germline J gene to fill in the end. The chain uses TRBV6-2 or TRBV6-3 and TRBJ2-3, with 7 bases fitting TRBD2. Unmatched junction bases numbered 12, after V lost 6 bases and J lost 3 bases. CDR3 size: 16 residues. Germline CDR1 reads MNHEY; CDR2 reads SVGEGT. The CDR3 reads CASSLTTGLGTDTQYF. The CDR3 bases that were read are TGTGCCAGCAGCCTAACCACCGGACTAGGAACAGATACG.

As for this clone: The sequence runs out 3 residues before the end of the CDR3; the remainder is reconstructed from the germline J gene. The chain joins TRBV20-1 to TRBJ2-7, with no clear D. Germline CDR1 is DFQATT and CDR2 is SNEGSKA (reference sequence). This CDR3 has 13 amino acids. V was trimmed by 3 bases and J by 0 bases, leaving 9 bases between them. CDR3 bases read: TGCAGTGCTAGTCCGGGTTTCTCCTACGAG. Its translation: CSASPGFSYE. The entire CDR3 sequence reads CSASPGFSYEQYF.

Details on this clone: With the read ending 3 residues before the CDR3 end, the germline J gene is used to fill in that end. V usage is TRBV13 and J usage is TRBJ1-2; 9 bases are shared with TRBD1. This CDR3 spans 16 amino acids. V lost 4 bases to trimming and J lost 5 bases; unmatched junction nucleotides: 11. Germline lookup yields CDR1 PRHDT and CDR2 FYEKMQ (reference sequence). The CDR3 sequence is CASSSLTGTGRYGYTF. Incomplete CDR3 DNA: TGTGCCAGCAGCTCCTTGACCGGGACAGGGCGGTATGGC. The variable domain in full, completed from reference TRBV13 and TRBJ1-2, reads AAGVIQSPRHLIKEKRETATLKCYPIPRHDTVYWYQQGPGQDPQFLISFYEKMQSDKGSIPDRFSAQQFSDYHSELNMSSLELGDSALYFCASSSLTGTGRYGYTFGSGTRLTVV.

A note on this clone: The read ends 3 residues before the CDR3 terminus; that terminus is restored from the germline J gene. The chain employs TRBV10-1 and TRBJ2-2; tentative D call: TRBD1 (6 bases). The germline CDR1 and CDR2 sequences are WNHNN and SYGVQD (reference sequence). V lost 3 bases to trimming and J lost 0 bases, with 8 bases between them. CDR3 size: 15 residues. CDR3 sequence: CASSDGQPNTGELFF. The covered CDR3 bases are TGCGCCAGCAGTGATGGACAGCCGAACACCGGGGAG.

On this clone: The CDR3 goes on 3 residues after the read ends, and that part is filled in from the germline J gene. The rearrangement links TRBV20-1 to TRBJ2-7; possibly TRBD2 for D (6 bases). CDR3 length equals 14 residues. Germline lookup yields CDR1 DFQATT and CDR2 SNEGSKA (reference sequence). V lost 3 bases and J 1 base, leaving 13 bases between the germline ends. The CDR3 DNA, read in part, is TGCAGTGCTAGCCTGGGACTCCCTTCCTACGAG. Residues: CSASLGLPSYE. The CDR3, in full, reads CSASLGLPSYEQYF.

For this clone: The read ends 3 residues before the CDR3 terminus; that terminus is restored from the germline J gene. V gene TRBV5-1 combines with J gene TRBJ2-1; 9 bases agree with TRBD1. This CDR3 region has 16 residues. The J segment lost 4 bases and the V segment lost 3 bases, leaving 8 bases of the junction unmatched. Germline CDR1 is SGHRS and CDR2 is YFSETQ. CDR3 DNA, as far as it was read: TGCGCCAGCAGCTGGGACAGGGAGAATGTGTACAATGAG. Amino acids: CASSWDRENVYNE. The entire CDR3 sequence reads CASSWDRENVYNEQFF.

This clone ranks as medium-sized in terms of frequency. The read ends 3 residues before the CDR3 terminus; that terminus is restored from the germline J gene. The chain uses TRBV5-1 and TRBJ2-4; 10 bases line up with TRBD2. Germline V gene data show CDR1 as SGHRS and CDR2 as YFSETQ. The CDR3 totals 17 residues. The ends lost 2 bases at V and 4 bases at J; junction bases unmatched: 9. Partial CDR3 DNA: TGCGCCAGCAGCTTTCATGTAAGCGGGAGGGAAAAAAACATT. This translates into CASSFHVSGREKNI. The whole CDR3 is CASSFHVSGREKNIQYF.

With regard to this clone: The CDR3 end falls 3 residues outside the read, so it is completed with the germline J gene. The chain uses TRBV2 and TRBJ2-5, with TRBD2 matching 10 bases. CDR3 length equals 16 residues. CDR1 is SNHLY and CDR2 is FYNNEI in the germline V gene. V lost 4 bases and J lost 5; bases outside the gene matches: 10. The CDR3 here is CASSGSGRDSGETQYF. The part of the CDR3 DNA that was read is TGTGCCAGCAGTGGGAGCGGGAGGGATTCGGGGGAGACC.

About this clone: The read comes to an end 3 residues before the CDR3 does, leaving the germline J gene to fill in the end. V is TRBV5-1 and J is TRBJ2-5, with no clear D. V gave up 4 bases and J gave up 4 bases, with 14 bases separating them. There are 14 residues in the CDR3. The V gene's germline CDR1 is SGHRS and CDR2 YFSETQ. The part of the CDR3 DNA that was read is TGCGCCAGCAGCCCTCCGGCTAGTCGAGAGACC. Amino acids: CASSPPASRET. The CDR3 reads in full as CASSPPASRETQYF.

Of note for this clone: The missing CDR3 end, 3 residues past where the read stops, is filled in from the germline J gene. J is TRBJ2-7 and V is TRBV12-5; TRBD2 might be the D (5 bases). CDR3 length: 15 amino acids. Trimming took 3 bases from V and 5 from J, leaving 17 bases between them. The germline V gene has CDR1 LGHNT and CDR2 FRNRAP. The CDR3 protein is CASGFEWRAVNEQYF. The CDR3 bases that were read are TGTGCTAGTGGTTTTGAGTGGAGAGCGGTAAACGAG. Full variable domain (rest looked up from reference TRBV12-5 and TRBJ2-7): DARVTQTPRHKVTEMGQEVTMRCQPILGHNTVFWYRQTMMQGLELLAYFRNRAPLDDSGMPKDRFSAEMPDATLATLKIQPSEPRDSAVYFCASGFEWRAVNEQYFGPGTRLTVT.

To note about this clone: The CDR3 end is not reached by the read, which stops 3 residues before it; the germline J gene fills it in. The chain is built from TRBV5-1 and TRBJ1-1; D unresolved. With 5 bases removed from V and 2 bases from J, the gap between germline ends came to 13 bases. Germline lookup yields CDR1 SGHRS and CDR2 YFSETQ. This CDR3 spans 14 amino acids. The part of the CDR3 DNA that was read is TGCGCCAGCAGTCGGGGAAGGGATAACACTGAA. Its protein is CASSRGRDNTE. The complete CDR3 sequence is CASSRGRDNTEAFF. The variable domain in full, with the rest retrieved from reference TRBV5-1 and TRBJ1-1, is KAGVTQTPRYLIKTRGQQVTLSCSPISGHRSVSWYQQTPGQGLQFLFEYFSETQRNKGNFPGRFSGRQFSNSRSEMNVSTLELGDSALYLCASSRGRDNTEAFFGQGTRLTVV.

On this clone itself: The missing CDR3 end, 3 residues past where the read stops, is filled in from the germline J gene. The rearrangement links TRBV7-2 to TRBJ2-6; D unresolved. Trimming cost V 2 bases and J 0 bases, with 5 bases left between them. Germline CDR1 is SGHTA and CDR2 is FQGNSA. This CDR3 is built from 15 residues. The part of the CDR3 DNA that was read is TGTGCCAGCAGCTTATATATCTCTGGGGCCAACGTC. It specifies CASSLYISGANV. The entire CDR3 sequence reads CASSLYISGANVLTF.

Concerning this clone itself: The missing CDR3 end, 3 residues past where the read stops, is filled in from the germline J gene. V usage is TRBV20-1 and J usage is TRBJ1-6; possible D gene TRBD1, 5 bases. V lost 1 base and J 9 bases, leaving 16 bases between the germline ends. CDR1 DFQATT and CDR2 SNEGSKA come from the germline V gene (reference sequence). The CDR3 consists of 15 residues. Incomplete CDR3 DNA: TGCAGTGCTAGAGGTAGCGGGGGGGGTAGTTCACCC. Encoded protein: CSARGSGGGSSP. The whole CDR3 sequence is CSARGSGGGSSPLHF.